This T cell receptor beta chain was found in a study of T cells after yellow fever vaccination. TCRdb fed the 5' RACE reads into MiXCR, producing one record per CDR3 protein. This sample carries 30,000 to 35,000 distinct CDR3 sequences, 5% to 8.5% of them seen once, and the ten largest clones take less than 25%. This CDR3 is built from 16 residues. Germline V lookup: CDR1 MNHNS, CDR2 SASEGT. V shed 4 bases and J shed 3 bases, with 16 bases lying between them. Material: PBMCs, either bulk or a sorted T-cell subset (CD4+, CD8+, memory, or dextramer-sorted; not recorded which), obtained on the day of the first yellow fever vaccination. The chain carries TRBV6-1 and TRBJ2-1, with D perhaps TRBD1 or TRBD2 (5 bases each). The sequence was obtained from a man aged 18-30 years who received the YFV17D yellow fever vaccine. The CDR3, as DNA: TGTGCCAGCAGTGGTCTATCGGGGACCCTCTACAATGAGCAGTTCTTC. It yields the protein CASSGLSGTLYNEQFF.